This entry concerns a single T cell receptor beta chain. These data are taken from a study of blood T cell repertoires in COVID-19. Turning to the study itself: Acute-phase and convalescent COVID-19 samples originated in the United States, Italy and Spain. Sources were T cells, B-cell-depleted T cells, or PBMCs; the material itself was cDNA or gDNA.

In the original processing: Reference gene primer amplification in the assay estimated nucleated cell counts. Profiling relied on immunoSEQ multiplex PCR, and the TCRdb table lists in-frame clones only, not all of them. D and trimming were read from the DNA, whereas the V and J calls and clone size are those reported in that table. Among about 78,000 clones listed, roughly 86% were seen once. The germline V gene has CDR1 LNHNV and CDR2 YYDKDF (reference sequence). Trimming removed 0 bases from V and 1 base from J; junction bases left unmatched: 3. The CDR3 has 16 residues. Sequencing was carried out using peripheral blood. V is TRBV15 and J is TRBJ1-1; 9 positions match TRBD1. The TCR originated in a woman aged 55-69 years with acute or convalescent COVID-19. The CDR3 loop reads CATSRDGQGTNTEAFF. In DNA form, the CDR3 reads TGTGCCACCAGCAGAGATGGACAGGGGACGAACACTGAAGCTTTCTTT. Using reference TRBV15 and TRBJ1-1 for the parts outside the CDR3, the full variable domain is DAMVIQNPRYQVTQFGKPVTLSCSQTLNHNVMYWYQQKSSQAPKLLFHYYDKDFNNEADTPDNFQSRRPNTSFCFLDIRSPGLGDTAMYLCATSRDGQGTNTEAFFGQGTRLTVV.